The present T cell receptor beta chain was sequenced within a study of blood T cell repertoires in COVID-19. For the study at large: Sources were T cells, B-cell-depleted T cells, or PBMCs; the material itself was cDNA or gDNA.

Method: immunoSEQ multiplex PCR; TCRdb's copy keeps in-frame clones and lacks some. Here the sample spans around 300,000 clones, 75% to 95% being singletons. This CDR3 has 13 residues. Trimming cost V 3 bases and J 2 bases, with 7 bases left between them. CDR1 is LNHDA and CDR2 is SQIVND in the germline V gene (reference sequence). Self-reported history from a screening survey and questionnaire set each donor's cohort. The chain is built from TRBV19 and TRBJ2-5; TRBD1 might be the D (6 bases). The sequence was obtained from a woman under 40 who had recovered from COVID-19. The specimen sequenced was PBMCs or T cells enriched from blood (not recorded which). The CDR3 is CASSMGAQETQYF. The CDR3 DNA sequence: TGTGCCAGTAGTATGGGGGCACAAGAGACCCAGTACTTC.